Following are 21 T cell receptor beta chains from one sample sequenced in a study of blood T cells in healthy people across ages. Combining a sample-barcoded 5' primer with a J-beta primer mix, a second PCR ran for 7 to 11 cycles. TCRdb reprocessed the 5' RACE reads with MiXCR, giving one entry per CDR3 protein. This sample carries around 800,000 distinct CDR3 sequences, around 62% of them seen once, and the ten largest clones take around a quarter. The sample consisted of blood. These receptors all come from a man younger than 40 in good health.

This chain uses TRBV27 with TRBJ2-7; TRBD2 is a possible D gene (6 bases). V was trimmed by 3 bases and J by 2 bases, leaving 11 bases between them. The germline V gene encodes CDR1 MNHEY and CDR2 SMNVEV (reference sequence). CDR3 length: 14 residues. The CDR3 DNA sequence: TGTGCCAGCAGTTTCGGACGGGGGACCTACGAGCAGTACTTC. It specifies CASSFGRGTYEQYF.

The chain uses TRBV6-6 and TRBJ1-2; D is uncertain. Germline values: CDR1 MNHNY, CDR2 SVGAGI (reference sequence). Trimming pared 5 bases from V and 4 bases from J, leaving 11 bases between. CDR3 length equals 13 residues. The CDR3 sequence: CASSTGSPYGYTF. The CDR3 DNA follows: TGTGCCAGCAGTACCGGGAGTCCCTATGGCTACACCTTC.

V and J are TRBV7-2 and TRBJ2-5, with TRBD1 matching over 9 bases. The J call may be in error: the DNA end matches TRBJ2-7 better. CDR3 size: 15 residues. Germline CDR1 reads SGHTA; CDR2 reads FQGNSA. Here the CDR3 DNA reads TGTGCCAGCAGTTTAAGGACAGGGGACCTCTACGAGCAGTACTTC. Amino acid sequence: CASSLRTGDLYEQYF.

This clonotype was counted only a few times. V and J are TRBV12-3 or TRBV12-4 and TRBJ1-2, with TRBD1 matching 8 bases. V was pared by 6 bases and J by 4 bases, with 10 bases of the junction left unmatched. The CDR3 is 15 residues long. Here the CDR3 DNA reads TGTGCCAGCAGGCCCGACAGGGGCTGGGTCTATGGCTACACCTTC. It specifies CASRPDRGWVYGYTF.

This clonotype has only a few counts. In DNA form, the CDR3 reads TGCGCCAGCAGCGCCACTTCGAGCTCCTACAATGAGCAGTTCTTC. Amino acids: CASSATSSSYNEQFF. The chain carries TRBV5-1 and TRBJ2-1; D is unresolved. This CDR3 contains 15 residues. CDR1 and CDR2 (germline): SGHRS, YFSETQ. V shed 4 bases and J shed 0 bases, with 11 bases lying between them.

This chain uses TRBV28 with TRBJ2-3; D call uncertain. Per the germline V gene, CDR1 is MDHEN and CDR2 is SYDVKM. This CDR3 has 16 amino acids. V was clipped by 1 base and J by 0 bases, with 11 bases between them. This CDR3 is CASSLSQPTSTDTQYF. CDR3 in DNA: TGTGCCAGCAGTTTATCACAGCCAACTAGCACAGATACGCAGTATTTT.

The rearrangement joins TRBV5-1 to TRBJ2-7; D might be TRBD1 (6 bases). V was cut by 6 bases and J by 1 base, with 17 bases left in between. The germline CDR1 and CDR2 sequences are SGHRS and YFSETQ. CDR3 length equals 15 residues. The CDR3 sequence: CASTHWTEGSYEQYF. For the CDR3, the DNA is TGCGCCAGCACCCACTGGACAGAGGGATCCTACGAGCAGTACTTC.

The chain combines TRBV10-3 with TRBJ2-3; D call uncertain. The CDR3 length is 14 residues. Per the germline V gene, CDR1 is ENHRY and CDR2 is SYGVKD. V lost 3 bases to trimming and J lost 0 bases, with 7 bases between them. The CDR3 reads CAISDLQSTDTQYF. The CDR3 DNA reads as TGTGCCATCAGTGATTTACAAAGCACAGATACGCAGTATTTT.

The CDR3 coding sequence is TGTGCCACCAGCCACGTGACGGGACAGGGGTACGAGCAGTACTTC. The encoded protein is CATSHVTGQGYEQYF. This chain uses TRBV15 with TRBJ2-7, with 10 bases that match TRBD1. Germline lookup yields CDR1 LNHNV and CDR2 YYDKDF (reference sequence). The CDR3 length is 15 residues. V dropped 5 bases and J dropped 4; count of bases not matched to a gene: 8.

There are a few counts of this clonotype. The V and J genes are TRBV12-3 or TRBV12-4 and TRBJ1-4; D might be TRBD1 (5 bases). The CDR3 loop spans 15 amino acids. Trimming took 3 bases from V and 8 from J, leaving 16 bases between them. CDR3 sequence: CASSFGGGWGEKLFF. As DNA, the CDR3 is TGTGCCAGCAGTTTCGGCGGGGGATGGGGGGAAAAACTGTTTTTT.

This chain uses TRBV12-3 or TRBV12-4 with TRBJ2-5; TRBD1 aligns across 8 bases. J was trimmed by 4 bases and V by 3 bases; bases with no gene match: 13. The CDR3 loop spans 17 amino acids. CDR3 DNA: TGTGCCAGCAGTTTTTACGCGGACAGGGATTTTGGAGAGACCCAGTACTTC. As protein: CASSFYADRDFGETQYF.

The CDR3 DNA is TGCGCCAGCAGTTTTTCTGGGACTAGCGGGGTGGCCGAGCAGTACTTC. Translating it yields CASSFSGTSGVAEQYF. The rearrangement joins TRBV5-1 to TRBJ2-4; TRBD2 matches at 13 bases. The J call is in doubt because the DNA end fits TRBJ2-7 better. The CDR3 totals 16 residues. CDR1 and CDR2 (germline): SGHRS, YFSETQ.

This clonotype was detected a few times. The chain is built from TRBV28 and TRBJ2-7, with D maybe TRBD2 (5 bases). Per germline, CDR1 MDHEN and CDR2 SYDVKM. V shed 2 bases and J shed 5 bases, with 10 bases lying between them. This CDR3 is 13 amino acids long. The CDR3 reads CASSLGGMNEQYF. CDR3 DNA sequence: TGTGCCAGCAGTTTAGGAGGCATGAACGAGCAGTACTTC.

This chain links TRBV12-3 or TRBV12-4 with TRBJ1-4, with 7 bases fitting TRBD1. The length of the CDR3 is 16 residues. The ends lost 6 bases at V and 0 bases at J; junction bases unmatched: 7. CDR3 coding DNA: TGTGCCAGCAGCCCAGTAGGGACAGCAACTAATGAAAAACTGTTTTTT. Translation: CASSPVGTATNEKLFF.

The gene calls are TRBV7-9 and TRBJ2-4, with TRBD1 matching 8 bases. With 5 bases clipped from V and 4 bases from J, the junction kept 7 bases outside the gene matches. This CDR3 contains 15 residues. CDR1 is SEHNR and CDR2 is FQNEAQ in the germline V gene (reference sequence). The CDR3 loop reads CASSQGATPKNIQYF. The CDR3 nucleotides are TGTGCCAGCAGCCAGGGGGCCACGCCGAAAAACATTCAGTACTTC.

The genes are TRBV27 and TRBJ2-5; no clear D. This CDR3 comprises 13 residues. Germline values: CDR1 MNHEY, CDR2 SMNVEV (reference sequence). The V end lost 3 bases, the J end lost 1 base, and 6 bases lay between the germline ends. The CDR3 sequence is CASSLNIQETQYF. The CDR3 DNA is TGTGCCAGCAGTTTGAACATCCAAGAGACCCAGTACTTC.

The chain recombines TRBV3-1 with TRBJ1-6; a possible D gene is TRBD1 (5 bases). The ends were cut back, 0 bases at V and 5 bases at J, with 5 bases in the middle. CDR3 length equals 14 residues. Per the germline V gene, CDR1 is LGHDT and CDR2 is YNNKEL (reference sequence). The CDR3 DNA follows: TGTGCCAGCAGCCAAGACAGGGATAATTCACCCCTCCACTTT. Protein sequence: CASSQDRDNSPLHF.

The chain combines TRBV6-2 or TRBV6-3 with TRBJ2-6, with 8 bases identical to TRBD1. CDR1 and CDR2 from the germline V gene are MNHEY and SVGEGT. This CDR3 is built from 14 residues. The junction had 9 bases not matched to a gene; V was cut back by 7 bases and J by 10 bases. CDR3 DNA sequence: TGTGCCAGCAAGGGGCAGGGGGCAAAGAACGTCCTGACTTTC. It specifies CASKGQGAKNVLTF.

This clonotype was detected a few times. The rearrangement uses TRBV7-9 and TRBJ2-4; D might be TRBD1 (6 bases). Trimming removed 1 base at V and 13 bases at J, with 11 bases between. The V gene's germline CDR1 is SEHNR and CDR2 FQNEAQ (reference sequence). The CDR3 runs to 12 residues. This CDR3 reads CASSLGQAEQYF. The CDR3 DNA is TGTGCCAGCAGCTTAGGACAGGCGGAGCAGTACTTC.

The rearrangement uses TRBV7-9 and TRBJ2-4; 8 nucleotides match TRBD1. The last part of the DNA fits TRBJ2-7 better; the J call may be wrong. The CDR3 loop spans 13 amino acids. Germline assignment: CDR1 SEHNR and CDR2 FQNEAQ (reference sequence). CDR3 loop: CASRPDRDYEQYF. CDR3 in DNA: TGTGCCAGCAGGCCGGACAGGGACTACGAGCAGTACTTC.

The CDR3: CASSRQDTYEQYF. CDR3 bases: TGTGCCAGCAGTCGACAGGATACCTACGAGCAGTACTTC. V is TRBV6-2 or TRBV6-3 and J is TRBJ2-7, with D perhaps matching TRBD1 (6 bases). Trimming stripped 5 bases from V and 2 bases from J, with 10 bases between. The CDR3 runs to 13 residues. Germline CDR1 and CDR2: MNHEY and SVGEGT.